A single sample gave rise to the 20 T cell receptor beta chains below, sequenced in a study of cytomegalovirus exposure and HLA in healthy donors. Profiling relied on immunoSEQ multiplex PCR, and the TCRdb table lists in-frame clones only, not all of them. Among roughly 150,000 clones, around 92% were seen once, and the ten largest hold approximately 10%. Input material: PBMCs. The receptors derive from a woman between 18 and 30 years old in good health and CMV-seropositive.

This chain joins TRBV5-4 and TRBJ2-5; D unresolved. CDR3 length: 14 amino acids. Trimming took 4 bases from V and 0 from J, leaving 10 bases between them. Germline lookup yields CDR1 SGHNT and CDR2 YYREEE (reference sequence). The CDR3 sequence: CASSEQTYQETQYF. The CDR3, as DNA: TGTGCCAGCAGCGAACAAACGTACCAAGAGACCCAGTACTTC. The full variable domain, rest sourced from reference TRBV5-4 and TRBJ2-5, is ETGVTQSPTHLIKTRGQQVTLRCSSQSGHNTVSWYQQALGQGPQFIFQYYREEENGRGNFPPRFSGLQFPNYSSELNVNALELDDSALYLCASSEQTYQETQYFGPGTRLLVL.

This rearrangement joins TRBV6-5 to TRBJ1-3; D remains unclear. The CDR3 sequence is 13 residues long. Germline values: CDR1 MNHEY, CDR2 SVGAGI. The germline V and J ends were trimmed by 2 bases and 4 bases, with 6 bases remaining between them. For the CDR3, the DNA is TGTGCCAGCAGTTACCTACAGGGAAACACCATATATTTT. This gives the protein CASSYLQGNTIYF.

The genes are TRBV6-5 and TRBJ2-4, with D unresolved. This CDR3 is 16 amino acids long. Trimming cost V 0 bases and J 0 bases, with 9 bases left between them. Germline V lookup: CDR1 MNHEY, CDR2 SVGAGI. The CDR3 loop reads CASSYSFSIAKNIQYF. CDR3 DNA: TGTGCCAGCAGTTACTCTTTTAGCATAGCCAAAAACATTCAGTACTTC.

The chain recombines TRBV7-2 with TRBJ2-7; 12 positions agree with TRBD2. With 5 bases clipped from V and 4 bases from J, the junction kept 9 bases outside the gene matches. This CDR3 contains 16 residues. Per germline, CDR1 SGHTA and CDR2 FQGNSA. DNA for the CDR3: TGTGCCAGCAGCCCCGTCGGGACTAGCGGGCTATACGAGCAGTACTTC. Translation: CASSPVGTSGLYEQYF.

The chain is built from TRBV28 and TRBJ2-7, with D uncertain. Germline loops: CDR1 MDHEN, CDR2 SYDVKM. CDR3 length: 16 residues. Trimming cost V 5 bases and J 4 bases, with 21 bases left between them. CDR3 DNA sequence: TGTGCCAGCAGTCGCCTCTCTGGGCAGCCCCCATACGAGCAGTACTTC. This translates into CASSRLSGQPPYEQYF.

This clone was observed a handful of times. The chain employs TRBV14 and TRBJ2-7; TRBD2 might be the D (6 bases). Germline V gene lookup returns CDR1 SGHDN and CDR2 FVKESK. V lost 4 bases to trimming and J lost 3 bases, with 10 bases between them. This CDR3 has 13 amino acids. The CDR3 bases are TGTGCCAGCAGCCGCGGGATCAACTACGAGCAGTACTTC. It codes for CASSRGINYEQYF.

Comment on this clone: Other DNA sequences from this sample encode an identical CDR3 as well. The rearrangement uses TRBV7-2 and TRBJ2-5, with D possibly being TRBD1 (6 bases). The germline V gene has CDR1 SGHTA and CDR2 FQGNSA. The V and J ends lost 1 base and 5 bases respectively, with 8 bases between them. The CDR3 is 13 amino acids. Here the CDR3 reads CASSLGQGETQYF. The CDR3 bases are TGTGCCAGCAGCTTAGGCCAGGGGGAGACCCAGTACTTC.

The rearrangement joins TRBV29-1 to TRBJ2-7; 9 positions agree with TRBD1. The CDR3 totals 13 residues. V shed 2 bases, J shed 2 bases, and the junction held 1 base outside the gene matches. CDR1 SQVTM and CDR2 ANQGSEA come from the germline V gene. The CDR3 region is CSVETGGPYEQYF. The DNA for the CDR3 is TGCAGCGTTGAAACAGGGGGCCCCTACGAGCAGTACTTC.

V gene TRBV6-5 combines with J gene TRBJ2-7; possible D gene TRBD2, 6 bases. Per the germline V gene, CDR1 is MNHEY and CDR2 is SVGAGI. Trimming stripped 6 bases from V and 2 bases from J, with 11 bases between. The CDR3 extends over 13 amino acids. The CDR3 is CASSSAGPYEQYF. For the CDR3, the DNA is TGTGCCAGCAGCTCCGCGGGACCCTACGAGCAGTACTTC.

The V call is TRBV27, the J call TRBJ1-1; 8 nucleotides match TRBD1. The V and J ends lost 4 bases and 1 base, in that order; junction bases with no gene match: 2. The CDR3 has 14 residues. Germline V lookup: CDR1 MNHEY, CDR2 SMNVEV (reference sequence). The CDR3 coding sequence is TGTGCCAGCAGTTCTCAGGGGGCGAACACTGAAGCTTTCTTT. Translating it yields CASSSQGANTEAFF.

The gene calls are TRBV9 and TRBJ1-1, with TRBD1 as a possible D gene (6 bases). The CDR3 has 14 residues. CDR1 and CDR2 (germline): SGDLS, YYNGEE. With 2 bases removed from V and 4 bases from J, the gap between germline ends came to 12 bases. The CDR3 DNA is TGTGCCAGCAGCGTGGACAGTACACTCACTGAAGCTTTCTTT. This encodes CASSVDSTLTEAFF. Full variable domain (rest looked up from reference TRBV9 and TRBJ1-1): DSGVTQTPKHLITATGQRVTLRCSPRSGDLSVYWYQQSLDQGLQFLIQYYNGEERAKGNILERFSAQQFPDLHSELNLSSLELGDSALYFCASSVDSTLTEAFFGQGTRLTVV.

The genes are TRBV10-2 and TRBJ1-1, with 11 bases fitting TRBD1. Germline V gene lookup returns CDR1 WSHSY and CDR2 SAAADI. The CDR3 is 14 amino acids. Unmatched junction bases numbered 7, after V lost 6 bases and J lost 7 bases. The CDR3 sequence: CASRPGQGAVEAFF. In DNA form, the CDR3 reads TGCGCCAGCAGACCCGGACAGGGGGCCGTTGAAGCTTTCTTT.

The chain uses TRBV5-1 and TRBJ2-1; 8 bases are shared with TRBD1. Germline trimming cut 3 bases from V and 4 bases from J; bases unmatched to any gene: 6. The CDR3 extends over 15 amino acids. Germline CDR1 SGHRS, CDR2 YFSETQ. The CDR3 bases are TGCGCCAGCAGCTCATCCGGGACAGGATACAATGAGCAGTTCTTC. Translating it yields CASSSSGTGYNEQFF. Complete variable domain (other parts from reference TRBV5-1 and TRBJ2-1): KAGVTQTPRYLIKTRGQQVTLSCSPISGHRSVSWYQQTPGQGLQFLFEYFSETQRNKGNFPGRFSGRQFSNSRSEMNVSTLELGDSALYLCASSSSGTGYNEQFFGPGTRLTVL.

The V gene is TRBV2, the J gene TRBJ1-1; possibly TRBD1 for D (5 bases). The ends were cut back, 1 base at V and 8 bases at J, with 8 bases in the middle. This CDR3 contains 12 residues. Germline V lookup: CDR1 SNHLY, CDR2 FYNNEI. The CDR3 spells CASSEEKGEAFF. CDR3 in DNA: TGTGCCAGCAGTGAAGAGAAGGGGGAAGCTTTCTTT.

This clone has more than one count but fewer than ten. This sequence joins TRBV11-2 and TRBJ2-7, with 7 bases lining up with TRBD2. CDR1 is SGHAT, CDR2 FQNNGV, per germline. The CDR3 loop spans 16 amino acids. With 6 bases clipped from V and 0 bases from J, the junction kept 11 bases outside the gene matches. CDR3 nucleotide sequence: TGTGCCAGCAGGCAAGGAGGGCTAGCGGACTCCTACGAGCAGTACTTC. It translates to CASRQGGLADSYEQYF.

DNA of the CDR3: TGTGCCAGCAGTGCAAACACTAGCGCCCCCTCAACGGGGGAGCTGTTTTTT. Amino acids: CASSANTSAPSTGELFF. The V and J genes are TRBV6-4 and TRBJ2-2, with 7 bases identical to TRBD2. Germline assignment: CDR1 MRHNA and CDR2 SNTAGT. This CDR3 is built from 17 residues. Losses at the gene ends were 4 bases for V and 8 bases for J; bases not matched to a gene: 16.

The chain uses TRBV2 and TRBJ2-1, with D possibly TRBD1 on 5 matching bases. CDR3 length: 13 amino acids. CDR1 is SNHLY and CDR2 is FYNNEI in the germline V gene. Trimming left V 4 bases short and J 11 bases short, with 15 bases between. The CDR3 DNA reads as TGTGCCAGCAGTGGTGTGAGGCAGGGCAAGCAGTTCTTC. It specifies CASSGVRQGKQFF. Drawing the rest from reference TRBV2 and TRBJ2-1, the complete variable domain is EPEVTQTPSHQVTQMGQEVILRCVPISNHLYFYWYRQILGQKVEFLVSFYNNEISEKSEIFDDQFSVERPDGSNFTLKIRSTKLEDSAMYFCASSGVRQGKQFFGPGTRLTVL.

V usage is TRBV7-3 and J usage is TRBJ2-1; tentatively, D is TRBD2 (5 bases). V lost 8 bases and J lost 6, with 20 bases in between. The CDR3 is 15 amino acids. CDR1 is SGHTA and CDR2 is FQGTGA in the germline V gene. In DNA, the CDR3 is TGTGCCAGCTCCCTAAGCGGCGCGGGTGGCAATGAGCAGTTCTTC. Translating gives CASSLSGAGGNEQFF.

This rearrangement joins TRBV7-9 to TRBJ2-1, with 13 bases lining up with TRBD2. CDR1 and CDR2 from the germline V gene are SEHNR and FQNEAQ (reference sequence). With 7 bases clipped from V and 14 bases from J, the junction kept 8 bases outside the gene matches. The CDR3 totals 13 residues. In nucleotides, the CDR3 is TGTGCCAGCACCCAACTAGCGGGAGGGCAAAAGTTCTTC. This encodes CASTQLAGGQKFF.

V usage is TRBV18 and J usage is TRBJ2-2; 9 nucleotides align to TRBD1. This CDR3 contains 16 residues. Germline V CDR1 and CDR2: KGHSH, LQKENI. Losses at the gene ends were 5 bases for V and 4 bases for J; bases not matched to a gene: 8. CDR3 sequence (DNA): TGTGCCAGCTCAGCGGGACAGGGAAGCTCCACCGGGGAGCTGTTTTTT. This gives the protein CASSAGQGSSTGELFF.